What follows describes a single T cell receptor beta chain. The data are from a study of graft-versus-host responses after intestinal transplantation. Looking at the study overall: In this cohort, recipients had multivisceral, liver-intestinal, or isolated intestinal transplants. Every recipient had anti-thymocyte globulin induction and roughly 3 years of tacrolimus plus steroids.

Researchers placed approximately 200,000 CFSE-labeled responder cells in culture with approximately 200,000 irradiated, violet-dye-labeled stimulator cells. A sort after the reaction isolated proliferating CFSE-low CD3+CD4+ and CD3+CD8+ responders. V lost 2 bases and J lost 1, with 13 bases in between. The CDR3 consists of 16 residues. CDR1 and CDR2 from the germline V gene are MGHRA and YSYEKL. Study-wide findings and caveats: GvH clones detected in recipient marrow included some appearing first in ileum or blood.

Repertoires were generated with immunoSEQ multiplex PCR, while TCRdb's copy carries only in-frame clones and drops some. The table has about 15,000 clones, less than 40% seen once. The TCR comes from a human patient who received an intestinal transplant. V and J are TRBV4-1 and TRBJ2-3; D unclear. The source was alloreactive CD8+ T cells from a mixed lymphocyte reaction culture, collected before intestinal transplant. Subset meaning: CFSE-low proliferating T cells sorted from roughly 6-day pre-transplant mixed lymphocyte reaction (GvH or HvG direction). CDR3 loop: CASSQKVVSGTDTQYF. CDR3 sequence (DNA): TGCGCCAGCAGCCAAAAGGTGGTGTCGGGCACAGATACGCAGTATTTT.